This TCR beta chain was retrieved from a study of follicular helper T cells after annual influenza vaccination. Germline CDR1 reads SGHAT; CDR2 reads FQNNGV. Trimming shortened V by 5 bases and J by 4 bases, and 17 bases separated the two germline ends. The CDR3 is made up of 15 amino acids. Libraries were prepared by immunoSEQ multiplex PCR; TCRdb keeps only in-frame clonotypes and omits some of them. The sample has some 10,000 clones; roughly 80% are singletons. Time point specified: 2015-2016 season, 7 days after influenza vaccination. The TCR comes from an adult who received the influenza vaccine. The chain combines TRBV11-2 with TRBJ1-2, with unresolved D. The sequences come from CXCR5+ CD38- circulating T follicular helper cells from blood, collected 7 days after influenza vaccination. Subset given: circulating Tfh, non-naive CD4+CXCR5+PD-1+ (ICOS+CD38+ or ICOS-CD38-). The CDR3 sequence is CASSPHIRGVYGYTF. The CDR3 coding sequence is TGTGCCAGCAGCCCCCATATCCGAGGTGTCTATGGCTACACCTTC.